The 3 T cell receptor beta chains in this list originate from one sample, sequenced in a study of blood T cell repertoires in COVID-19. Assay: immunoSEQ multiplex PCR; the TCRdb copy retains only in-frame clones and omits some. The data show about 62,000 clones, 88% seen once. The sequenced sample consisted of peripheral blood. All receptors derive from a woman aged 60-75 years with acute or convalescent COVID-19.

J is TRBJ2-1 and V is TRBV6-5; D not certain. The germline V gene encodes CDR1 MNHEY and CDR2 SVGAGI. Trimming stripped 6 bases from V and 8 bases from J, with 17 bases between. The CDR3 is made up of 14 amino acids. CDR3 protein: CASSPVNRRDEQFF. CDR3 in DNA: TGTGCCAGCAGCCCCGTTAATCGTCGGGATGAGCAGTTCTTC.

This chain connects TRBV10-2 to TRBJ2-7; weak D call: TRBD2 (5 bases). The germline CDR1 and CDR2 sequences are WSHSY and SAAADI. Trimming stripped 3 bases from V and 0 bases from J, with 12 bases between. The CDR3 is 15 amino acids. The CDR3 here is CASSDRAGSSYEQYV. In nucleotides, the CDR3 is TGCGCCAGCAGTGATCGGGCTGGGAGCTCCTACGAGCAGTACGTC.

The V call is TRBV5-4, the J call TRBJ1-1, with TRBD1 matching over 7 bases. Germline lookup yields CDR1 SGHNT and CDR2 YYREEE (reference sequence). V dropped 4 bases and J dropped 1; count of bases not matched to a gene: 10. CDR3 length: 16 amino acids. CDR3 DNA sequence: TGTGCCAGCAGCCCACTATACGACAGGGCGAACACTGAAGCTTTCTTT. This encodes CASSPLYDRANTEAFF.